This TCR beta chain stems from a study of blood T cell repertoires in COVID-19. Whole-study context: COVID-19 samples, acute and convalescent, were from the United States, Italy and Spain. PBMCs, B-cell-depleted T cells, or T cells were the source of the cDNA or gDNA that made up the material.

The CDR3 totals 12 residues. Germline V gene sequence: CDR1 MNHNY, CDR2 SVGAGI (reference sequence). The V and J ends lost 4 bases and 9 bases respectively, with 10 bases between them. Original processing methods: Amplification with reference gene primers provided the estimates of nucleated cell counts. Data came from immunoSEQ multiplex PCR; TCRdb stores just in-frame clones and leaves some out. V, J and clone size are those of that table, while D and trimming were read from the DNA. The sample has under 130,000 clones; less than 80% are singletons. The sample comprised peripheral blood. V is TRBV6-6 and J is TRBJ2-1; D not resolved. The TCR comes from a man in his 70s with active or convalescent COVID-19. Written as DNA, the CDR3 is TGTGCCAGCAGTTCACCGGGTACTGAGCAGTTCTTC. It yields the protein CASSSPGTEQFF.